The source of this TCR beta chain is a study of T cell changes during pregnancy in multiple sclerosis. Germline CDR1 and CDR2: SGHNT and YYREEE (reference sequence). Trimming shortened V by 4 bases and J by 5 bases, and 9 bases separated the two germline ends. CDR3 length: 12 residues. TCRdb's table, derived via immunoSEQ multiplex PCR, lists solely in-frame clones and lacks some. In the table there are around 51,000 clones, 94% of which are singletons. The chain employs TRBV5-4 and TRBJ2-5; D might be TRBD2 (5 bases). Source: CD4+ T cells from peripheral blood mononuclear cells, taken in the second trimester of pregnancy. This TCR came from a female donor with multiple sclerosis, enrolled in a pregnancy study. CDR3 coding DNA: TGTGCCAGCAGCCGGAGGTCGGAGACCCAGTACTTC. This encodes CASSRRSETQYF. Together with reference TRBV5-4 and TRBJ2-5, the CDR3 gives the full variable domain: ETGVTQSPTHLIKTRGQQVTLRCSSQSGHNTVSWYQQALGQGPQFIFQYYREEENGRGNFPPRFSGLQFPNYSSELNVNALELDDSALYLCASSRRSETQYFGPGTRLLVL.